This is a list of T cell receptor beta chains from one sample in a study of identical twins. TCRdb re-derived calls from the 5' RACE reads in MiXCR, one entry per CDR3 protein. The sample lists around 510,000 distinct CDR3 sequences, 13% to 15% occurring once. This same sample was also part of a study on yellow fever vaccine responses in identical twins.

Material: CD4+ T cells sorted from blood. The receptors derive from a woman aged 18-29 years in good health. The CDR3 runs from the conserved cysteine through the conserved F or W. The D gene is left open where the match is weak. Clone size appears in some rows only: once, few, many, or a class for an expanded clone.

d_gene	v_gene	abundance	j_gene	CDR3nt	CDR3aa
TRBD1	TRBV6-5	NA	TRBJ2-7	TGTGCCAGCAGTTACGTTAAGGGGACAGGGGCCTCCTACGAGCAGTACTTC	CASSYVKGTGASYEQYF
NA	TRBV20-1	NA	TRBJ1-1	TGCAGTGCGGCTACAGGGTACACTGAAGCTTTCTTT	CSAATGYTEAFF
NA	TRBV7-2	many	TRBJ1-2	TGTGCCAGCACCCTCAGGGGCTCCTATGGCTACACCTTC	CASTLRGSYGYTF
NA	TRBV7-2	NA	TRBJ1-2	TGTGCCAGCAGCTTATCCCAGGGTTTATCCTACACCTTC	CASSLSQGLSYTF
NA	TRBV28	many	TRBJ2-5	TGTGCCAGCAGCCTCAGAGATTTAAGAGAGACCCAGTACTTC	CASSLRDLRETQYF
NA	TRBV28	NA	TRBJ2-3	TGTGCCAGCACCGACCCCTCTTTATCGCAGTATTTT	CASTDPSLSQYF
TRBD1	TRBV20-1	NA	TRBJ2-7	TGCAGTGCTGAAGGACAGGGGGGGTCCTACGAGCAGTACTTC	CSAEGQGGSYEQYF
NA	TRBV20-1	many	TRBJ2-5	TGCAGTGCTAGAGGGGATCGGCGACTTCAAGAGACCCAGTACTTC	CSARGDRRLQETQYF
NA	TRBV7-9	many	TRBJ2-7	TGTGCCAGCAGCTTATCGGTTGCAGGGGACGAGCAGTACTTC	CASSLSVAGDEQYF
NA	TRBV7-9	few	TRBJ1-5	TGTGCCAGCAGCTTAGCCCCGGGTTTCGGGCCCAATCAGCCCCAGCATTTT	CASSLAPGFGPNQPQHF
TRBD1	TRBV4-3	few	TRBJ2-1	TGCGCCAGCAGCCAACCCAGGGACAGGGTAACCTACAATGAGCAGTTCTTC	CASSQPRDRVTYNEQFF
NA	TRBV20-1	NA	TRBJ2-6	TGCAGTGCTAGAGTATCCCCGCCTGGGGCCAACGTCCTGACTTTC	CSARVSPPGANVLTF
NA	TRBV27	NA	TRBJ2-5	TGTGCCAGCAGTTTACCTTTCTGGACATCGTTCGTCCAAGAGACCCAGTACTTC	CASSLPFWTSFVQETQYF
TRBD1	TRBV5-1	few	TRBJ2-7	TGCGCCAGCAGCGTGGTGGAGGCGTTCGGGACAGGCTCCTACGAGCAGTACTTC	CASSVVEAFGTGSYEQYF
NA	TRBV28	few	TRBJ2-5	TGTGCCACAGGGAGGGGGGGAGTTTCAGAGACCCAGTACTTC	CATGRGGVSETQYF
NA	TRBV20-1	few	TRBJ2-1	TGCAGTGCTAGAGATTGGGGGACGACGGCATTTTTGCAGTTCTTC	CSARDWGTTAFLQFF
NA	TRBV7-9	many	TRBJ2-1	TGTGCCAGCACCATAGCGTCGATCGGAGAGCAGTTCTTC	CASTIASIGEQFF
TRBD2	TRBV4-2	NA	TRBJ2-3	TGTGCCAGCAGCCAAGATCCGGCGGGAGGGCCCGGAGATACGCAGTATTTT	CASSQDPAGGPGDTQYF
TRBD1	TRBV11-2	NA	TRBJ2-7	TGTGCCAGCAGCTTAGGGGGCTTAGCCGGACAGGGGACCTACGAGCAGTACTTC	CASSLGGLAGQGTYEQYF
TRBD2	TRBV5-1	few	TRBJ2-5	TGCGCCAGCAGCTTGGAGGCTAGCGGGGGACAAGAGACCCAGTACTTC	CASSLEASGGQETQYF